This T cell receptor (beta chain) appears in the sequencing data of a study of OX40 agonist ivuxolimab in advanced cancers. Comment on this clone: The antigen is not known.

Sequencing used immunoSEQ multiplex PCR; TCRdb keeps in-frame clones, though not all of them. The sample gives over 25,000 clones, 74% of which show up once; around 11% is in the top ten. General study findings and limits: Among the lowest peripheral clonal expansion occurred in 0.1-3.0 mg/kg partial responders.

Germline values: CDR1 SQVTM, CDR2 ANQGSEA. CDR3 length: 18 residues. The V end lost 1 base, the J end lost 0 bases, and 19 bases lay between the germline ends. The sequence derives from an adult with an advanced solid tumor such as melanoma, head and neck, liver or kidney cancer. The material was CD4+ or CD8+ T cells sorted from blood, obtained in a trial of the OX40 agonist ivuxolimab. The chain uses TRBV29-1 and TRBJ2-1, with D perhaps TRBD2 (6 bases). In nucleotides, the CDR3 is TGCAGCGTTGAAGCCTCTCGAGGAGGGGCTAGCTCCTACAATGAGCAGTTCTTC. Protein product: CSVEASRGGASSYNEQFF.